This T cell receptor beta chain was identified in a study of patients and donors after allogeneic stem cell transplantation. TCRdb fed the RT-PCR reads into MiXCR, producing one record per CDR3 protein. Of approximately 160,000 distinct CDR3 sequences in the sample, roughly 31% were seen once. V lost 1 base and J lost 7, with 11 bases in between. The CDR3 is 13 residues long. CDR1 is GTSNPN and CDR2 is SVGIG in the germline V gene (reference sequence). This clonotype was recorded at least ten times. This TCR was sampled from a human donor who was either an allogeneic HSCT recipient or a stem cell or donor lymphocyte infusion donor (not recorded which). It is not recorded whose cells these are; they may come from a transplant donor. The gene calls are TRBV30 and TRBJ1-5; D is ambiguous. Sequenced input: blood, either unsorted or a sorted T cell fraction (not recorded which). In DNA, the CDR3 is TGTGCCTGGAGTGCCGCTGAGCAGCAGCCCCAGCATTTT. It yields the protein CAWSAAEQQPQHF.